This paragraph reports one TCR beta chain. Its antigen is undetermined. Healthy bone marrow donors made up the donors. The PCR made use of 60 Vbeta and 13 Jbeta primers. The repertoire was sequenced with immunoSEQ multiplex PCR; TCRdb's copy has only in-frame clones and lacks some. The data show under 200,000 clones, roughly 82% seen once. Trimming took 1 base from V and 6 from J; bases not matched to a gene: 8. CDR3 length equals 18 residues. CDR1 is SGHAT, CDR2 FQNNGV, per germline. This entry belongs to a study of cytomegalovirus exposure and HLA in healthy donors. General study points: In a later analysis, TCR association rates varied by HLA locus: DRB1 most, HLA-C fewest. Prior analysis indicated that the majority of TCR beta V segments exhibited productivity approximately 87% or approximately 30% of the time. A reported reduction in N-insertions relative to the approximately 690-donor mean was seen in an Asian-associated ancestry cluster in a later analysis.

J is TRBJ2-2 and V is TRBV11-2; 13 bases are a match to TRBD2. The receptor comes from a girl between 5 and 17 years old in good health and CMV-seropositive. Sequencing was performed on PBMCs. The CDR3 protein is CASSLVPGLAGIAGELFF. The CDR3 DNA follows: TGTGCCAGCAGCTTAGTCCCGGGACTAGCGGGAATAGCCGGGGAGCTGTTTTTT.